This paragraph reports one T cell receptor (beta chain). Germline V gene lookup returns CDR1 SEHNR and CDR2 FQNEAQ (reference sequence). The ends lost 5 bases at V and 2 bases at J; junction bases unmatched: 0. This CDR3 contains 14 residues. Genomic DNA from unsorted samples was obtained from 70 million to 95 million PBMCs (per sample). The record originates from a study of shared clonotypes between healthy human individuals. Study information: Two women and a few men aged 18 to 49 made up the donors.

The sequenced material, unsorted PBMC DNA, was run on ten immunoSEQ deep assay plates. Clones were read by immunoSEQ multiplex PCR, and TCRdb kept only the in-frame ones, dropping some. This table has about half a million clones, around 85% appearing once. The sequence came from a woman in her thirties or forties in good health. Some clones in this sample may be carry-over from other donors' samples. The rearrangement joins TRBV7-9 to TRBJ2-7, with 13 positions matching TRBD2. The sequenced material came from PBMCs. The CDR3 protein is CASSGLAGAYEQYF. CDR3 in DNA: TGTGCCAGCAGCGGACTAGCGGGAGCCTACGAGCAGTACTTC.